A single count supports the clone carrying this T cell receptor (beta chain). The antigen is unknown. This entry belongs to a study of cytomegalovirus exposure and HLA in healthy donors. About the research overall: An early release of data contained approximately 80 million unique TCRs, which came from HLA-typed donors.

Researchers ran the PCR with 60 Vbeta and 13 Jbeta primers. Sequenced by immunoSEQ multiplex PCR; TCRdb stores in-frame clones only, minus some. The table includes 90,000 to 110,000 clones, under 85% detected once. With 2 bases clipped from V and 4 bases from J, the junction kept 10 bases outside the gene matches. Germline V gives CDR1 LNHDA, CDR2 SQIVND (reference sequence). The CDR3 spans 17 residues. Study-wide points: Researchers had no immune exposure information except CMV serostatus available.

The sequence was collected from a middle-aged woman in good health and CMV-seropositive. The chain links TRBV19 to TRBJ2-3; 9 positions agree with TRBD2. The source material was PBMCs. The chain's CDR3 is CASSIIGAGGTSDTQYF. DNA of the CDR3: TGTGCCAGTAGTATAATAGGAGCGGGAGGCACTTCAGATACGCAGTATTTT.